This T cell receptor beta chain derives from a study of blood T cell repertoires in COVID-19. The cohort comprised adults aged about 18 to 90 years residing in 20 to 25 US areas. This CDR3 contains 15 residues. The V gene lost 5 bases and the J gene lost 4 bases, with 15 bases spanning the gap. Per germline, CDR1 LNHDA and CDR2 SQIVND (reference sequence). Sequencing used immunoSEQ multiplex PCR; TCRdb keeps in-frame clones, though not all of them. The data contain under 350,000 clones, just over 85% of them singletons. The genes are TRBV19 and TRBJ2-1, with D maybe TRBD1 (5 bases). The TCR was taken from a woman in her 40s with acute COVID-19. Sequenced material: PBMCs or T cells enriched from blood (not recorded which). The CDR3 bases are TGTGCCAGTAGTGACGTGGGGCTAGGGTACAATGAGCAGTTCTTC. Its protein product is CASSDVGLGYNEQFF.